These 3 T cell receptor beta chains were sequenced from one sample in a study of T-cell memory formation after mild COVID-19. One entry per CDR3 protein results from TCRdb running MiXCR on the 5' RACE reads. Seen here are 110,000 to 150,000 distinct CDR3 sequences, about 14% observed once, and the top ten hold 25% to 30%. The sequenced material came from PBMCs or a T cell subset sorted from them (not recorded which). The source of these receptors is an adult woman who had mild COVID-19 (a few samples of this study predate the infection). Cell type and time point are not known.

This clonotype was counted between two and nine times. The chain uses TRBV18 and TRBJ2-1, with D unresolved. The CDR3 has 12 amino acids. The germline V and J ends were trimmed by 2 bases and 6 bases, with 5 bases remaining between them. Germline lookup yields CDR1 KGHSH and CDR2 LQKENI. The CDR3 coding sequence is TGTGCCAGCTCACCATCGCGCAATGAGCAGTTCTTC. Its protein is CASSPSRNEQFF.

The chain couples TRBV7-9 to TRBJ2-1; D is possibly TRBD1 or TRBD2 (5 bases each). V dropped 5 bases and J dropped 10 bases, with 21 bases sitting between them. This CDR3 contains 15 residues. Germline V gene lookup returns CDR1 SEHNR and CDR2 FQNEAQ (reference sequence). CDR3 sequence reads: CASSAQLSGEGEQFF. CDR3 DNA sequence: TGTGCCAGCAGCGCTCAACTGAGCGGCGAGGGGGAGCAGTTCTTC.

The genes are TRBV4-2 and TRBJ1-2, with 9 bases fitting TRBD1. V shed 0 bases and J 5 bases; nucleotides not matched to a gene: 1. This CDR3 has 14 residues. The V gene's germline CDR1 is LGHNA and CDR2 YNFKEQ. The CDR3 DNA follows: TGTGCCAGCAGCCAAGACGGGACAGGGTATGGCTACACCTTC. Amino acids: CASSQDGTGYGYTF.